These 6 T cell receptor beta chains were all obtained from the same sample, sequenced in a study of response to subunit inactivated influenza vaccine. TCRdb re-analysed the RT-PCR reads in MiXCR, keeping a single row per CDR3 protein. The sample carries approximately 480,000 distinct CDR3 sequences, over 9.5% recorded once. The specimen comprised PBMCs from blood, sampled roughly 45 days after vaccination. These receptors all come from a middle-aged man who received an inactivated influenza vaccine.

There are many counts of this clonotype. The chain uses TRBV12-3 or TRBV12-4 and TRBJ2-3, with D possibly TRBD2 on 7 matching bases. The CDR3 sequence is 14 residues long. V lost 7 bases, J lost 5 bases, and 16 bases lay in between. Written as DNA, the CDR3 is TGTGCCAGCACCGCCTGGGGGGGCGTAGATACGCAGTATTTT. Amino acid sequence: CASTAWGGVDTQYF.

The V and J genes are TRBV5-4 and TRBJ1-2; the match to TRBD1 covers 10 bases. J was trimmed by 5 bases and V by 4 bases; bases with no gene match: 5. Germline CDR1 is SGHNT and CDR2 is YYREEE (reference sequence). CDR3 length: 14 amino acids. CDR3 residues: CASSPRDRGYGYTF. The CDR3 DNA reads TGTGCCAGCAGCCCCCGGGACAGGGGTTATGGCTACACCTTC.

There are many counts of this clonotype. The rearrangement uses TRBV28 and TRBJ2-5; 8 positions match TRBD1. The V and J ends lost 3 bases and 2 bases, in that order; junction bases with no gene match: 5. Looked up from germline, CDR1 is MDHEN and CDR2 is SYDVKM. The CDR3 loop spans 15 amino acids. The DNA for the CDR3 is TGTGCCAGCAGTTTCCTTGGACAGGGACAAGAGACCCAGTACTTC. It translates to CASSFLGQGQETQYF.

The V gene is TRBV14, the J gene TRBJ2-7; possibly TRBD1 or TRBD2 for D (5 bases each). V lost 0 bases and J 9 bases, leaving 9 bases between the germline ends. This CDR3 spans 12 amino acids. CDR1 is SGHDN, CDR2 FVKESK, per germline. DNA of the CDR3: TGTGCCAGCAGCCAAGATGGGACCGGGCAGTACTTC. This codes for CASSQDGTGQYF.

This clonotype was recorded at least ten times. V gene TRBV7-8 combines with J gene TRBJ2-7; D call uncertain. The germline gives CDR1 SGHVS, CDR2 FQNEAQ. V was pared by 1 base and J by 2 bases, with 9 bases between. The CDR3 is 14 residues long. CDR3 sequence: CASSLVFPTYEQYF. CDR3 bases: TGTGCCAGCAGCTTAGTATTTCCGACCTACGAGCAGTACTTC. The full variable domain, in which reference TRBV7-8 and TRBJ2-7 provide the parts outside the CDR3, is GAGVSQSPRYKVAKRGQDVALRCDPISGHVSLFWYQQALGQGPEFLTYFQNEAQLDKSGLPSDRFFAERPEGSVSTLKIQRTQQEDSAVYLCASSLVFPTYEQYFGPGTRLTVT.

The gene calls are TRBV11-2 and TRBJ2-1, with TRBD1 matching 7 bases. Germline V gene data show CDR1 as SGHAT and CDR2 as FQNNGV. The CDR3 has 15 residues. The trim removed 4 bases at V and 10 bases at J, leaving 13 bases unmatched. The CDR3 DNA reads as TGTGCCAGCAGCTATAGACAGGGCGTAACGGACGAGCAGTTCTTC. Protein sequence: CASSYRQGVTDEQFF.